In this sample, the clone carrying this TCR beta chain turned up once. Generated by immunoSEQ multiplex PCR, the TCRdb table keeps only in-frame clones and is missing some. The top ten clones hold less than 4% of a sample with around 250,000 clones, approximately 86% of them seen once. This entry is derived from a study of blood T cell repertoires in COVID-19. Study at large: COVID-19 samples, acute and convalescent, were from the United States, Italy and Spain. The cDNA or gDNA used as material had been derived from T cells, B-cell-depleted T cells, or PBMCs.

The CDR3 consists of 18 residues. Per germline, CDR1 SGHNT and CDR2 YENEEA. J was trimmed by 3 bases and V by 9 bases; bases with no gene match: 19. The chain has TRBV11-3 and TRBJ2-3; 9 bases agree with TRBD2. Specimen: peripheral blood. This receptor was obtained from a young woman with acute or convalescent COVID-19. CDR3: CASIGLARTGTLTDTQYF. CDR3 sequence (DNA): TGTGCCAGTATTGGACTAGCGAGGACCGGTACCCTTACAGATACGCAGTATTTT.